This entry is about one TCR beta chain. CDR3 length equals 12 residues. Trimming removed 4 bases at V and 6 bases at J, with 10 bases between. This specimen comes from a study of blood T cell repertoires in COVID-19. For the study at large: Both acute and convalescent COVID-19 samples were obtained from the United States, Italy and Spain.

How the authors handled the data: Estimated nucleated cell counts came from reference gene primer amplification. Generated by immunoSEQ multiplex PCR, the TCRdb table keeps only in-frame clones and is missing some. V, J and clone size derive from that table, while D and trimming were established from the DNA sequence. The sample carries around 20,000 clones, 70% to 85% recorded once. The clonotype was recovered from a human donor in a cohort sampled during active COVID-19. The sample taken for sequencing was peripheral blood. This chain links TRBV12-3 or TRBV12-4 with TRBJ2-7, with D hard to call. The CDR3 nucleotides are TGTGCCAGCAGTTCACGGGTGAGCGAGCAGTACTTC. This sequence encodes CASSSRVSEQYF.